These T cell receptor beta chains were read from a single sample in a study of blood T cell repertoires in COVID-19. The protocol was immunoSEQ multiplex PCR, while the TCRdb copy is restricted to in-frame clones and leaves out a portion. The table lists 100,000 or so clones, approximately 90% of them singletons. The sequenced sample was peripheral blood. The receptor source for this set is a woman aged 80 or over with acute or convalescent COVID-19. The CDR3 runs from the conserved cysteine through the conserved F or W. Each record gives: V gene, J gene, D gene, clone size, CDR3 protein, CDR3 DNA. The D gene is left open where the match is weak. Clone size is stated in some rows and not others, as once, few, many or a class when expanded.

TRBV28	TRBJ2-6	NA	few	CASSFSGNSGANVLTF	TGTGCCAGCAGTTTCTCGGGGAACTCTGGGGCCAACGTCCTGACTTTC
TRBV5-5	TRBJ2-3	NA	NA	CASTSTTGFSTDTQYF	TGTGCCAGCACCTCTACCACAGGGTTTAGCACAGATACGCAGTATTTT
TRBV5-1	TRBJ2-4	NA	NA	CASSLGEENIQYF	TGCGCCAGCAGCTTGGGGGAGGAAAACATTCAGTACTTC
TRBV7-8	TRBJ2-3	NA	NA	CASSLWSNTDTQYF	TGTGCCAGCAGCTTATGGAGTAACACAGATACGCAGTATTTT
TRBV19	TRBJ1-5	NA	NA	CASSIDRGRGQPQHF	TGTGCCAGTAGTATAGATCGCGGTAGGGGTCAGCCCCAGCATTTT
TRBV3-1/TRBV3-2	TRBJ1-2	TRBD1	once	CASSQGGQDHGYTF	TGTGCCAGCAGCCAAGGAGGACAGGACCATGGCTACACCTTC
TRBV3-1/TRBV3-2	TRBJ1-2	NA	NA	CASSRTLQGSGGYTF	TGTGCCAGCAGCCGCACCCTACAGGGTTCCGGCGGCTACACCTTC
TRBV19	TRBJ1-3	TRBD1	NA	CASSTTGAGNTIYF	TGTGCCAGTAGTACAACAGGGGCTGGAAACACCATATATTTT
TRBV3-1/TRBV3-2	TRBJ1-2	NA	NA	CASSQEEGDWEGYTF	TGTGCCAGCAGCCAAGAAGAAGGTGACTGGGAGGGCTACACCTTC
TRBV5-1	TRBJ1-4	TRBD1	NA	CASSLNPGQVPSTNEKLFF	TGCGCCAGCAGCCTGAACCCGGGACAGGTTCCCTCAACTAATGAAAAACTGTTTTTT
TRBV29-1	TRBJ2-1	NA	NA	CSVPLGGDYNEQFF	TGCAGCGTTCCTCTAGGGGGGGACTACAATGAGCAGTTCTTC
TRBV27	TRBJ1-3	NA	NA	CASSLSRFAGNTIYF	TGTGCCAGCAGTTTATCGAGGTTCGCTGGAAACACCATATATTTT
TRBV2	TRBJ1-2	NA	NA	CASSDQGLGYGYTF	TGTGCCAGCAGTGATCAGGGGTTAGGGTATGGCTACACCTTC
TRBV7-2	TRBJ1-3	NA	few	CASSFGGYAENTIYF	TGTGCCAGCAGCTTCGGGGGGTACGCGGAAAACACCATATATTTT
TRBV2	TRBJ2-5	NA	NA	CASRQEGETQYF	TGTGCCAGCAGACAGGAAGGGGAGACCCAGTACTTC
TRBV3-1/TRBV3-2	TRBJ2-3	TRBD1	once	CASSSGTGASTDTQYF	TGTGCCAGCAGCTCCGGGACAGGCGCTAGCACAGATACGCAGTATTTT
TRBV10-3	TRBJ1-2	TRBD1	few	CATRQGALVYGYTF	TGTGCCACCAGACAGGGAGCTTTAGTCTATGGCTACACCTTC
TRBV9	TRBJ2-3	NA	NA	CASSVEGVGTQYF	TGTGCCAGCAGCGTAGAGGGGGTGGGTACGCAGTATTTT
TRBV2	TRBJ1-5	NA	NA	CASSGGGRGNQPQHF	TGTGCCAGCAGTGGAGGGGGGAGGGGCAATCAGCCCCAGCATTTT
TRBV7-8	TRBJ2-1	TRBD2	NA	CASSRGLAGDSYNEQFF	TGTGCCAGCAGCAGGGGACTAGCGGGGGACTCCTACAATGAGCAGTTCTTC
TRBV7-9	TRBJ1-3	NA	NA	CASSPRPAENTIYF	TGTGCCAGCAGCCCGCGCCCGGCGGAAAACACCATATATTTT
TRBV5-5	TRBJ1-5	TRBD1	NA	CASSRDRGNQPQHF	TGTGCCAGCAGCCGGGACAGGGGAAATCAGCCCCAGCATTTT
TRBV18	TRBJ1-2	TRBD1	NA	CASSMGQAYGYTF	TGTGCCAGCTCAATGGGACAGGCATATGGCTACACCTTC
TRBV12-5	TRBJ2-2	TRBD1	NA	CASGTGETGELFF	TGTGCTAGTGGCACAGGGGAAACCGGGGAGCTGTTTTTT
TRBV5-1	TRBJ2-7	NA	NA	CASRGQTYEQYF	TGCGCCAGCAGAGGACAGACCTACGAGCAGTACTTC
TRBV5-1	TRBJ2-1	TRBD2	NA	CASSFGFGRPEQFF	TGCGCCAGCAGCTTTGGGTTCGGGAGGCCCGAGCAGTTCTTC
TRBV20-1	TRBJ1-2	NA	NA	CSATINYGYTF	TGCAGTGCCACAATTAACTATGGCTACACCTTC
TRBV29-1	TRBJ2-3	TRBD2	NA	CSVDLGGTDTQYF	TGCAGCGTTGATCTGGGAGGGACAGATACGCAGTATTTT
TRBV6-2/TRBV6-3	TRBJ1-2	NA	NA	CASSPLRVGSGGYTF	TGTGCCAGCAGCCCCCTACGAGTGGGGTCGGGAGGCTACACCTTC
TRBV10-1	TRBJ2-3	TRBD2	NA	CASSESVAGGQDTQYF	TGCGCCAGCAGTGAGTCGGTAGCGGGGGGGCAAGATACGCAGTATTTT
TRBV5-4	TRBJ2-1	NA	few	CASSQRQGGNEQFF	TGTGCCAGCAGCCAACGCCAGGGTGGCAATGAGCAGTTCTTC
TRBV19	TRBJ2-7	NA	NA	CASSPGGLSYEQYF	TGTGCCAGTAGCCCCGGGGGACTCTCCTACGAGCAGTACTTC
TRBV27	TRBJ1-2	TRBD1	NA	CASSHGTGENYGYTF	TGTGCCAGCAGTCACGGGACAGGGGAAAACTATGGCTACACCTTC
TRBV9	TRBJ1-1	NA	NA	CASSVGLGGTEAFF	TGTGCCAGCAGCGTAGGCCTGGGGGGCACTGAAGCTTTCTTT
TRBV6-5	TRBJ1-5	TRBD1	NA	CASRIGTDSNQPQHF	TGTGCCAGCAGGATCGGGACAGATAGCAATCAGCCCCAGCATTTT
TRBV10-3	TRBJ1-2	TRBD1	once	CAITPGQGLYGYTF	TGTGCCATCACCCCGGGACAGGGGCTCTATGGCTACACCTTC
TRBV5-1	TRBJ1-1	TRBD1	NA	CASSFVAGGTEAFF	TGCGCCAGCAGCTTTGTGGCAGGGGGGACTGAAGCTTTCTTT
TRBV5-1	TRBJ2-3	TRBD1	NA	CASSGGQGADTQYF	TGCGCCAGCAGCGGGGGACAGGGCGCAGATACGCAGTATTTT
TRBV6-6	TRBJ1-5	TRBD1	NA	CASSYTTGDQPQHF	TGTGCCAGCAGTTACACCACAGGGGACCAGCCCCAGCATTTT
TRBV5-1	TRBJ2-3	NA	NA	CASSLAPGSDTQYF	TGCGCCAGCAGCTTGGCTCCAGGCTCAGATACGCAGTATTTT
TRBV25-1	TRBJ2-1	TRBD2	NA	CASSGLAGGHNEQFF	TGTGCCAGCAGCGGACTAGCGGGGGGGCACAATGAGCAGTTCTTC
TRBV21-1	TRBJ1-2	NA	NA	CASSKVGAAAPGGYTF	TGTGCCAGCAGCAAAGTAGGCGCGGCAGCGCCCGGGGGCTACACCTTC
TRBV6-5	TRBJ1-5	NA	NA	CASNPGAGNQPQHF	TGTGCCAGCAACCCAGGGGCTGGTAATCAGCCCCAGCATTTT
TRBV25-1	TRBJ1-2	NA	NA	CASSELSQGFGYTF	TGTGCCAGCAGTGAGTTGTCACAGGGATTTGGCTACACCTTC
TRBV7-8	TRBJ2-7	TRBD2	once	CASSLRAGDSYEQYF	TGTGCCAGCAGCTTACGAGCGGGGGACTCTTACGAGCAGTACTTC
TRBV5-6	TRBJ1-2	TRBD1	once	CASSSLRDRNGYTF	TGTGCCAGCAGCTCACTCCGGGACAGGAATGGCTACACCTTC
TRBV6-5	TRBJ1-2	TRBD1	NA	CASKSTGGYYGYTF	TGTGCCAGCAAATCGACAGGGGGCTACTATGGCTACACCTTC
TRBV7-9	TRBJ1-2	NA	NA	CASSSTAPTGIF	TGTGCCAGCAGTTCCACCGCCCCCACAGGGATCTTC
TRBV4-3	TRBJ2-2	TRBD2	NA	CASRGLAGVPGELFF	TGCGCCAGCCGCGGACTAGCGGGGGTGCCCGGGGAGCTGTTTTTT
TRBV28	TRBJ2-7	TRBD1	NA	CASSSGQGHSYEQYF	TGTGCCAGCAGTTCGGGACAGGGGCACTCCTACGAGCAGTACTTC
TRBV10-3	TRBJ2-1	NA	once	CAIKDGGSSYNEQFF	TGTGCCATCAAGGACGGGGGTAGCTCCTACAATGAGCAGTTCTTC
TRBV7-6	TRBJ2-7	NA	NA	CASSSLIGGAAYEQYF	TGTGCCAGCAGTTCTTTAATTGGGGGGGCCGCCTACGAGCAGTACTTC
TRBV4-1	TRBJ1-1	TRBD1	NA	CASSQTDRGGTEAFF	TGCGCCAGCAGCCAAACCGACAGGGGAGGTACTGAAGCTTTCTTT
TRBV7-6	TRBJ2-5	TRBD1	once	CASTQQTGTRETQYF	TGTGCCAGCACCCAACAGACAGGGACGCGCGAGACCCAGTACTTC
TRBV15	TRBJ1-2	TRBD1	NA	CATSGRDRGVLYGYTF	TGTGCCACCAGCGGCCGGGACAGGGGTGTTCTCTATGGCTACACCTTC
TRBV4-1	TRBJ1-6	TRBD1	NA	CASSQAMGDSYNSPLHF	TGCGCCAGCAGCCAAGCGATGGGGGACAGCTATAATTCACCCCTCCACTTT
TRBV27	TRBJ2-5	TRBD1	few	CASRAPGQGLRETQYF	TGTGCCAGCAGAGCGCCCGGACAGGGCCTCCGGGAGACCCAGTACTTC
TRBV9	TRBJ2-7	TRBD2	NA	CASSPESGGAPYEQYF	TGTGCCAGCAGCCCAGAATCCGGGGGGGCTCCCTACGAGCAGTACTTC